Listed below are T cell receptor beta chains from one sample, sequenced in a study of control samples from healthy donors and cancer patients. TCRdb's table, derived via immunoSEQ multiplex PCR, lists solely in-frame clones and lacks some. Of 150,000 to 160,000 clones listed, 93% are singletons. Source material: blood. Receptor source: a man aged 45-60 years in good health. Each CDR3 is given with its conserved first and last residue. A D gene is named only where the DNA matches it firmly. Size tells how often a clone was seen (once, few, many) or the class of an expanded clone, and some rows leave it out.

d_call | j_call | clone_size | cdr3_length | v_call | cdr3_aa | cdr3_nt
TRBD1 | TRBJ1-5 | few | 15 | TRBV9 | CASSGGGQGNQPQHF | TGTGCCAGCAGCGGGGGAGGACAGGGGAATCAGCCCCAGCATTTT
. | TRBJ1-3 | . | 16 | TRBV6-1 | CASSAAPSSSGNTIYF | TGTGCCAGCAGTGCGGCCCCTTCGAGCTCTGGAAACACCATATATTTT
. | TRBJ2-7 | . | 17 | TRBV2 | CASSRRRGLGGAYEQYF | TGTGCCAGCAGTCGGCGTAGGGGGTTGGGAGGAGCCTACGAGCAGTACTTC
TRBD2 | TRBJ2-7 | . | 17 | TRBV15 | CATSREISGWGNYEQYF | TGTGCCACCAGCAGAGAGATTAGCGGGTGGGGCAACTACGAGCAGTACTTC
. | TRBJ2-5 | . | 13 | TRBV19 | CASSDSGQETQYF | TGTGCCAGTTCCGATAGCGGCCAAGAGACCCAGTACTTC
TRBD1 | TRBJ1-1 | . | 15 | TRBV28 | CASSTIGQGNTEAFF | TGTGCCAGCAGTACGATTGGACAGGGGAACACTGAAGCTTTCTTT
TRBD2 | TRBJ2-7 | . | 16 | TRBV27 | CASSLLGTSGRVQQYF | TGTGCCAGCAGTTTATTAGGGACTAGCGGGCGTGTGCAGCAGTACTTC
. | TRBJ2-5 | once | 18 | TRBV3-1/TRBV3-2 | CASSQGGGGSTNQETQYF | TGTGCCAGCAGCCAAGGTGGAGGGGGCTCTACCAACCAAGAGACCCAGTACTTC
TRBD1 | TRBJ1-2 | . | 15 | TRBV10-3 | CAISDPGQGDYGYTF | TGTGCCATCAGTGACCCGGGACAGGGGGACTATGGCTACACCTTC
TRBD1 | TRBJ1-5 | . | 15 | TRBV15 | CATSFRDRAHQPQHF | TGTGCCACCAGCTTCCGGGACAGGGCACATCAGCCCCAGCATTTT
TRBD1 | TRBJ2-4 | . | 15 | TRBV19 | CASSMTGLAKNIQYF | TGTGCCAGTAGTATGACAGGGCTAGCCAAAAACATTCAGTACTTC
. | TRBJ2-3 | . | 13 | TRBV5-6 | CASSKTSTDTQYF | TGTGCCAGCAGCAAGACTAGCACAGATACGCAGTATTTT
. | TRBJ1-2 | . | 14 | TRBV18 | CASSPLDNNYGYTF | TGTGCCAGCTCACCACTAGACAACAACTATGGCTACACCTTC
TRBD2 | TRBJ2-1 | . | 15 | TRBV27 | CASSLSGLEYNEQFF | TGTGCCAGCAGTTTATCAGGACTAGAATACAATGAGCAGTTCTTC
. | TRBJ1-5 | . | 14 | TRBV28 | CASSFFQGGQPQHF | TGTGCCAGCAGTTTTTTCCAGGGAGGACAGCCCCAGCATTTT
. | TRBJ2-7 | . | 14 | TRBV7-3 | CASSLIDSTREQYF | TGTGCCAGCAGCTTAATTGACAGCACTAGGGAGCAGTACTTC
. | TRBJ1-1 | . | 14 | TRBV6-5 | CASSYSPRGGEAFF | TGTGCCAGCAGTTATTCGCCCAGGGGTGGTGAAGCTTTCTTT
. | TRBJ2-1 | once | 16 | TRBV5-1 | CASSFEKGRGRNEQFF | TGCGCCAGCAGCTTCGAGAAGGGAAGGGGCCGCAATGAGCAGTTCTTC
. | TRBJ2-2 | . | 14 | TRBV2 | CASTPGSNTGELFF | TGTGCCAGCACCCCCGGGTCGAACACCGGGGAGCTGTTTTTT
TRBD2 | TRBJ2-3 | . | 15 | TRBV11-3 | CASSLGTTSGNTQYF | TGTGCCAGCAGCTTAGGGACGACTAGCGGGAATACGCAGTATTTT
TRBD2 | TRBJ2-3 | . | 18 | TRBV28 | CASSLFSPASGDGDTQYF | TGTGCCAGCAGTTTATTTTCTCCCGCCAGCGGGGACGGAGATACGCAGTATTTT
. | TRBJ1-1 | . | 18 | TRBV15 | CATSSTAGSGSKHTEAFF | TGTGCCACCAGCAGCACTGCCGGCTCAGGGAGTAAGCACACTGAAGCTTTCTTT
TRBD1 | TRBJ1-1 | . | 14 | TRBV10-3 | CAISEGGLNTEAFF | TGTGCCATCAGTGAAGGGGGCCTGAACACTGAAGCTTTCTTT
TRBD1 | TRBJ1-2 | . | 15 | TRBV28 | CASTLPPGQGNGYTF | TGTGCCAGCACCCTACCCCCGGGACAGGGGAATGGCTACACCTTC
TRBD1 | TRBJ2-7 | . | 14 | TRBV6-2/TRBV6-3 | CASSYTGGPYEQYF | TGTGCCAGCAGTTATACAGGGGGCCCCTACGAGCAGTACTTC
TRBD2 | TRBJ2-1 | . | 16 | TRBV24-1 | CATSDPTSGAYNEQFF | TGTGCCACCAGTGATCCTACTAGCGGAGCCTACAATGAGCAGTTCTTC
. | TRBJ1-5 | once | 13 | TRBV10-3 | CAISRTGNQPQHF | TGTGCCATCAGTCGAACAGGGAATCAGCCCCAGCATTTT
. | TRBJ2-7 | . | 18 | TRBV9 | CASSVGAGVGRESYEQYF | TGTGCCAGCAGCGTAGGGGCAGGGGTTGGACGAGAGTCCTACGAGCAGTACTTC
. | TRBJ1-6 | few | 15 | TRBV6-2/TRBV6-3 | CASRYAVNYNSPLHF | TGTGCCAGCAGGTACGCCGTGAATTATAATTCACCCCTCCACTTT
. | TRBJ2-1 | few | 12 | TRBV11-3 | CASSFQQDEQFF | TGTGCCAGCAGCTTTCAGCAGGATGAGCAGTTCTTC
. | TRBJ1-1 | . | 14 | TRBV4-1 | CASSPRGGVTEAFF | TGCGCCAGCAGCCCCCGGGGAGGGGTTACTGAAGCTTTCTTT
TRBD2 | TRBJ2-1 | . | 16 | TRBV6-6 | CASSFKAREPYNEQFF | TGTGCCAGCAGTTTCAAAGCGCGGGAGCCCTACAATGAGCAGTTCTTC
. | TRBJ1-4 | . | 16 | TRBV27 | CASSLSVGATNEKLFF | TGTGCCAGCAGTTTATCAGTTGGTGCAACTAATGAAAAACTGTTTTTT
. | TRBJ1-2 | once | 15 | TRBV6-5 | CASRGGIGTNYGYTF | TGTGCCAGCAGGGGAGGGATTGGGACTAACTATGGCTACACCTTC
TRBD1 | TRBJ2-7 | . | 14 | TRBV28 | CASSWGQVAYEQYF | TGTGCCAGCAGTTGGGGACAGGTGGCCTACGAGCAGTACTTC
TRBD2 | TRBJ2-2 | . | 15 | TRBV18 | CASSPGLAGTGELFF | TGTGCCAGCTCACCGGGACTAGCGGGGACCGGGGAGCTGTTTTTT
TRBD2 | TRBJ2-2 | . | 15 | TRBV2 | CASRGLAGGTGELFF | TGTGCCAGCAGAGGACTAGCGGGAGGCACCGGGGAGCTGTTTTTT
TRBD1 | TRBJ1-4 | . | 14 | TRBV27 | CASTSGRGLKKLFF | TGTGCCAGCACCTCGGGGAGGGGGCTTAAAAAACTGTTTTTT
. | TRBJ2-1 | . | 16 | TRBV4-2 | CASSQDLGRAYNEQFF | TGTGCCAGCAGCCAAGATCTGGGACGGGCCTACAATGAGCAGTTCTTC
. | TRBJ2-3 | . | 16 | TRBV3-1/TRBV3-2 | CASSPSIRWMTDTQYF | TGTGCCAGCAGCCCAAGTATCAGGTGGATGACAGATACGCAGTATTTT
. | TRBJ2-6 | . | 14 | TRBV29-1 | CSVRTRSGANVLTF | TGCAGCGTAAGGACTCGTTCTGGGGCCAACGTCCTGACTTTC
. | TRBJ2-7 | . | 15 | TRBV5-1 | CASSPEPGHTYEQYF | TGCGCCAGCAGCCCCGAACCGGGACATACCTACGAGCAGTACTTC
. | TRBJ1-1 | . | 15 | TRBV11-2 | CASSLEPGVNTEAFF | TGTGCCAGCAGCTTAGAACCGGGGGTGAACACTGAAGCTTTCTTT
. | TRBJ2-7 | . | 13 | TRBV4-2 | CASSQDLQRPLYF | TGTGCCAGCAGCCAAGATCTGCAGCGGCCGCTCTACTTC
. | TRBJ1-1 | . | 14 | TRBV27 | CASSSPSRDTEAFF | TGTGCCAGCAGTTCCCCTTCAAGGGACACTGAAGCTTTCTTT
TRBD1 | TRBJ2-7 | once | 15 | TRBV5-1 | CASSLGGTGSYEQYF | TGCGCCAGCAGCTTGGGAGGGACAGGGTCCTACGAGCAGTACTTC
TRBD1 | TRBJ1-6 | . | 17 | TRBV5-1 | CASSLEAGQYYNSPLHF | TGCGCCAGCAGCTTGGAGGCGGGACAGTACTATAATTCACCCCTCCACTTT
. | TRBJ1-6 | few | 15 | TRBV7-6 | CASSLTPRGDSPLHF | TGTGCCAGCAGCTTAACGCCCCGAGGGGATTCACCCCTCCACTTT